Included here is one TCR beta chain sequence, with context. Assay: immunoSEQ multiplex PCR; the TCRdb copy retains only in-frame clones and omits some. The table includes a few hundred thousand clones, approximately 88% detected once. The data stem from a study of blood T cell repertoires in COVID-19. In the study overall: Collection of acute and convalescent COVID-19 samples took place in the United States, Italy and Spain.

Trimming took 4 bases from V and 5 from J; bases not matched to a gene: 3. CDR3 length: 14 amino acids. The germline gives CDR1 SEHNR, CDR2 FQNEAQ (reference sequence). Assignment of participants to cohorts was predicated upon participant-reported clinical history. The source material was PBMCs or T cells enriched from blood (not recorded which). This chain joins TRBV7-9 and TRBJ2-1, with 9 bases identical to TRBD2. The clonotype originates from a woman in her forties with acute COVID-19. The CDR3 DNA reads TGTGCCAGCAGCTATTTAGCGGGAGACAATGAGCAGTTCTTC. It encodes CASSYLAGDNEQFF.